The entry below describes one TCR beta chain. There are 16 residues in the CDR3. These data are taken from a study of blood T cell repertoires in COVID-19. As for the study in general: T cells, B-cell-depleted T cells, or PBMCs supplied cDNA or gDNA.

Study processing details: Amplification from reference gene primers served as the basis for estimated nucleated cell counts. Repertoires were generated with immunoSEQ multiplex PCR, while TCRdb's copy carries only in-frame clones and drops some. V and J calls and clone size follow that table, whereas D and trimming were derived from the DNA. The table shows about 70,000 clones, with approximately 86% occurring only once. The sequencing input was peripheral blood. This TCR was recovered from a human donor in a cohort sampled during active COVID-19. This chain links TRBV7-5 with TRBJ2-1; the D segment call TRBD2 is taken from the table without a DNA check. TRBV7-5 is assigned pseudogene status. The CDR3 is CVRSLPGGSSYNEQFF. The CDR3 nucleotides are TGTGTCAGAAGCTTACCCGGCGGGAGCTCCTACAATGAGCAGTTCTTC.